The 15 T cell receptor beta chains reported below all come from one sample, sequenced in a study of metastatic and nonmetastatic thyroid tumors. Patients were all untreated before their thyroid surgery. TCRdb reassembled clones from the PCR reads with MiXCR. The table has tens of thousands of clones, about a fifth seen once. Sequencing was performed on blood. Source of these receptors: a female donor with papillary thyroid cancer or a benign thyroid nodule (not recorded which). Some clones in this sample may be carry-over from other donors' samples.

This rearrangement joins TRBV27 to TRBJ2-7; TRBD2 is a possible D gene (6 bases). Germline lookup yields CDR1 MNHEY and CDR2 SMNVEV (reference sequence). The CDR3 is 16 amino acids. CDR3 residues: CERPLGSGAPSYEQYF. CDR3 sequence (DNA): TGTGAACGGCCCTTGGGTAGCGGTGCCCCCAGCTACGAGCAGTACTTC.

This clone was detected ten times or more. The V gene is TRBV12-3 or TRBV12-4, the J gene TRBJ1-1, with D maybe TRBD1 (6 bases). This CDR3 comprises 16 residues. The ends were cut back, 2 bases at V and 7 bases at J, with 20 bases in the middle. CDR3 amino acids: CASSLRSGTSRSEAFF. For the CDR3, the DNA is TGTGCCAGCAGTTTACGATCCGGGACATCGAGGAGTGAAGCTTTCTTT.

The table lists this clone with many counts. CDR3 DNA: TGTGCCTGGAGTGCTCCAGACAGGGGCTCCTACGAGCAGTACTTC. Translation: CAWSAPDRGSYEQYF. The chain links TRBV30 to TRBJ2-7, with 8 bases identical to TRBD1. Germline CDR1 is GTSNPN and CDR2 is SVGIG (reference sequence). CDR3 length: 15 residues. Trimming removed 1 base from V and 0 bases from J; junction bases left unmatched: 5.

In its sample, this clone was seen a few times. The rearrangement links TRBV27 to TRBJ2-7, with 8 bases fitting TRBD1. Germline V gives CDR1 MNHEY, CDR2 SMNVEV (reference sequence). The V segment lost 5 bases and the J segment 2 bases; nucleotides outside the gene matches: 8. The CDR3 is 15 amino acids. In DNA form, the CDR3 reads TGTGCCAGCAGTCCCCTCAGGGGGCGGGCCTACGAGCAGTACTTC. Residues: CASSPLRGRAYEQYF.

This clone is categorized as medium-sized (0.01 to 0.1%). The chain's CDR3 is CASSEMVNANSPLHF. The CDR3, as DNA: TGTGCCAGCAGTGAAATGGTGAATGCCAATTCACCCCTCCACTTT. The gene calls are TRBV6-1 and TRBJ1-6; D is uncertain. V dropped 2 bases and J dropped 7 bases, with 12 bases sitting between them. Germline lookup yields CDR1 MNHNS and CDR2 SASEGT. This CDR3 contains 15 residues.

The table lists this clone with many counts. The CDR3 DNA sequence: TGCGCCAGCAGCCAAGATCTATTGAGAAACATTCAGTACTTC. Amino acid sequence: CASSQDLLRNIQYF. J is TRBJ2-4 and V is TRBV4-1; D is undetermined. CDR1 and CDR2 (germline): MGHRA, YSYEKL. The CDR3 length is 14 residues. V was shortened by 0 bases and J by 6 bases, with 9 bases between the two germline ends.

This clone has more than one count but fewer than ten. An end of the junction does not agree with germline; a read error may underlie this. CDR3 protein: CASSGRSGNTEELFF. DNA for the CDR3: TGTGCCAGCAGTGGGCGTAGCGGGAACACCGAGGAGCTGTTTTTT. V and J are TRBV6-1 and TRBJ2-2; 8 bases map to TRBD2. Germline-derived CDR1 and CDR2 are MNHNS and SASEGT. The CDR3 has 15 amino acids.

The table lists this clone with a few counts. The CDR3 DNA reads TGTGCCACCAGCAGAGCCCCTGGGAACTCCTACTACGAGCAGTACTTC. This translates into CATSRAPGNSYYEQYF. The chain uses TRBV15 and TRBJ2-7; D call uncertain. Germline values: CDR1 LNHNV, CDR2 YYDKDF (reference sequence). The CDR3 consists of 16 residues. With 1 base removed from V and 3 bases from J, the gap between germline ends came to 16 bases.

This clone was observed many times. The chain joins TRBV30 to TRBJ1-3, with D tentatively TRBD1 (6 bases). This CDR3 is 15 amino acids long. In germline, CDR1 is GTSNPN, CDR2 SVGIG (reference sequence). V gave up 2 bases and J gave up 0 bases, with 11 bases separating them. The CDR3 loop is CAWSSGGSSGNTIYF. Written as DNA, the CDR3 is TGTGCCTGGAGTTCTGGGGGCAGCTCTGGAAACACCATATATTTT.

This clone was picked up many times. The CDR3 spells CASSWRGVEQYF. The CDR3 DNA follows: TGCGCCAGCAGCTGGAGAGGGGTCGAGCAGTACTTC. This chain joins TRBV5-1 and TRBJ2-7; D may match TRBD1 or TRBD2 (5 bases each). Germline V CDR1 and CDR2: SGHRS, YFSETQ. V was pared by 3 bases and J by 6 bases, with 10 bases between. The CDR3 has 12 amino acids.

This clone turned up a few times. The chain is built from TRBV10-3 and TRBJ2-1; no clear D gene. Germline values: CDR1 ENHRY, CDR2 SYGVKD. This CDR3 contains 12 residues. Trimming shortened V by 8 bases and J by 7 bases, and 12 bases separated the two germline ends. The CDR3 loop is CAIGTEWNEQFF. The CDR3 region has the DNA TGTGCCATCGGCACCGAGTGGAATGAGCAGTTCTTC.

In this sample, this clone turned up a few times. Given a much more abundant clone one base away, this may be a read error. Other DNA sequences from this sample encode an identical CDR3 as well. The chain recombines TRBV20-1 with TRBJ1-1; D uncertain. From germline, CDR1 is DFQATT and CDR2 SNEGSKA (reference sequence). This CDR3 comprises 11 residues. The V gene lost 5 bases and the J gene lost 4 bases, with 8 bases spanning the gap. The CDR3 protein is CSAEGSTEAFF. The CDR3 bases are TGCAGTGCTGAGGGTAGCACTGAAGCTTTCTTT.

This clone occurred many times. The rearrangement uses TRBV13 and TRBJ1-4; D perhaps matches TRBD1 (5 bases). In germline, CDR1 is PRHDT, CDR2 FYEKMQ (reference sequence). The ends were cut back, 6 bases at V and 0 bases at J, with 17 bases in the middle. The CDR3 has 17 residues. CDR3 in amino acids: CASSIRRQPPTNEKLFF. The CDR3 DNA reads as TGTGCCAGCAGTATCCGGCGACAGCCACCAACTAATGAAAAACTGTTTTTT.

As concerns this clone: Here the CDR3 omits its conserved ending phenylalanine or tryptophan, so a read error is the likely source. This CDR3 reads CASSLLAGDAETQYL. Here the CDR3 DNA reads TGTGCCAGCAGCTTGCTAGCGGGAGATGCGGAGACCCAGTACTTA. This sequence joins TRBV5-6 and TRBJ2-5; 10 nucleotides line up with TRBD2. The CDR3 consists of 15 residues. Germline V gives CDR1 SGHDT, CDR2 YYEEEE. With 1 base clipped from V and 5 bases from J, the junction kept 5 bases outside the gene matches.

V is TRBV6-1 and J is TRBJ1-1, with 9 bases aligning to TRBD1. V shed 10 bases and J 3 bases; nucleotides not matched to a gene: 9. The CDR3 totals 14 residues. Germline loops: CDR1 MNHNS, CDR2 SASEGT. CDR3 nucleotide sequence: TGTGCCATCCGACAGGGGGATCTGGACACTGAAGCTTTCTTT. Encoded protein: CAIRQGDLDTEAFF.